This paragraph covers one T cell receptor beta chain sequence. Trimming removed 3 bases at V and 0 bases at J, with 11 bases between. This CDR3 region has 16 residues. The germline CDR1 and CDR2 sequences are KGHSH and LQKENI. Assay: immunoSEQ multiplex PCR; the TCRdb copy retains only in-frame clones and omits some. The sample contains around 190,000 clones, around 79% of which appear only once. These data are taken from a study of blood T cell repertoires in COVID-19. Study context: COVID-19 samples collected from the United States, Italy and Spain covered acute and convalescent phases.

This TCR was sampled from a woman in her forties with COVID-19, enrolled during active disease. The material sequenced was peripheral blood. This rearrangement joins TRBV18 to TRBJ2-2; maybe TRBD2 (6 bases). The chain's CDR3 is CASSPLGGSNTGELFF. Written as DNA, the CDR3 is TGTGCCAGCTCACCCCTCGGGGGATCGAACACCGGGGAGCTGTTTTTT. The full variable domain, completed using reference TRBV18 and TRBJ2-2, is NAGVMQNPRHLVRRRGQEARLRCSPMKGHSHVYWYRQLPEEGLKFMVYLQKENIIDESGMPKERFSAEFPKEGPSILRIQQVVRGDSAAYFCASSPLGGSNTGELFFGEGSRLTVL.